The 12 T cell receptor beta chains below were found in one sample sequenced in a study of blood T cells in healthy people across ages. A sample-barcoded 5' primer and a J-beta primer mix were used in a second PCR of about 7 to 11 cycles. Using its own MiXCR run on the 5' RACE reads, TCRdb lists one record per CDR3 protein. The sample lists fewer than 900,000 distinct CDR3 sequences, 35% to 40% occurring once. Sequenced input: blood. All receptors derive from a man between 18 and 29 years old in good health.

In this sample, this clonotype turned up a few times. The rearrangement uses TRBV6-6 and TRBJ1-1; no firm D call. The germline CDR1 and CDR2 sequences are MNHNY and SVGAGI (reference sequence). V gave up 7 bases and J gave up 0 bases, with 12 bases separating them. The CDR3 is 14 amino acids. The CDR3 nucleotides are TGTGCCAGCAACCGAGCGCTTATGAACACTGAAGCTTTCTTT. Translation: CASNRALMNTEAFF.

The sample holds a few counts of this clonotype. This chain joins TRBV6-5 and TRBJ2-6; D not resolved. The V end was cut by 6 bases, the J end by 2 bases, with 11 bases between. The CDR3 covers 15 residues. Germline V lookup: CDR1 MNHEY, CDR2 SVGAGI. In nucleotides, the CDR3 is TGTGCCAGCAGCTATAAAGACCCTGGGGCCAACGTCCTGACTTTC. Amino acids: CASSYKDPGANVLTF.

This chain connects TRBV30 to TRBJ2-5, with 7 bases fitting TRBD1. J was trimmed by 5 bases and V by 4 bases; bases with no gene match: 7. Germline V lookup: CDR1 GTSNPN, CDR2 SVGIG (reference sequence). This CDR3 comprises 13 residues. The CDR3 region has the DNA TGTGCCTGGACCACCGGGACAGTTGAGACCCAGTACTTC. Its translation: CAWTTGTVETQYF.

For the CDR3, the DNA is TGTGCCAGCTTCCACCTCGGGAGCGATGAGCAGTACTTC. Translation: CASFHLGSDEQYF. This chain links TRBV7-9 with TRBJ2-4; TRBD2 might be the D (6 bases). Between the trimmed V and J ends, which lost 8 bases and 13 bases, there was a span of 21 bases. The length of the CDR3 is 13 residues. Looked up from germline, CDR1 is SEHNR and CDR2 is FQNEAQ (reference sequence). Using reference TRBV7-9 and TRBJ2-4 for the parts outside the CDR3, the full variable domain is DTGVSQNPRHKITKRGQNVTFRCDPISEHNRLYWYRQTLGQGPEFLTYFQNEAQLEKSRLLSDRFSAERPKGSFSTLEIQRTEQGDSAMYLCASFHLGSDEQYFGAGTRLSVL.

Comment on this clonotype: The junction and the germline gene differ at one end; a read error may be behind it. The DNA for the CDR3 is TGTGCCGGCAGCTTATATTGGCCAGGGGCCTACAATGAGCAGTTCTTC. Its protein product is CAGSLYWPGAYNEQFF. The gene calls are TRBV7-2 and TRBJ2-1; tentative D call: TRBD1 (6 bases). This CDR3 contains 16 residues. The V gene's germline CDR1 is SGHTA and CDR2 FQGNSA.

A few counts support this clonotype. The chain recombines TRBV7-2 with TRBJ2-2, with TRBD1 as a possible D gene (5 bases). Germline V lookup: CDR1 SGHTA, CDR2 FQGNSA. This CDR3 is 15 amino acids long. V lost 4 bases and J lost 1, with 10 bases in between. CDR3 coding DNA: TGTGCCAGCAGCTCGCTCCAGGGGAACACCGGGGAGCTGTTTTTT. Translation gives CASSSLQGNTGELFF.

This clonotype was counted a few times. The chain couples TRBV28 to TRBJ2-1; the match to TRBD2 covers 13 bases. CDR3 length: 16 amino acids. J gave up 9 bases and V 4 bases, and 9 bases lay outside the gene matches. In germline, CDR1 is MDHEN, CDR2 SYDVKM. The CDR3, as DNA: TGTGCCAGCAGTTCGGGCACTAGCGGGGGGGCAAGTGAGCAGTTCTTC. Translating gives CASSSGTSGGASEQFF.

The chain couples TRBV6-5 to TRBJ1-2; no firm D call. V gave up 0 bases and J gave up 5 bases, with 7 bases separating them. Germline V CDR1 and CDR2: MNHEY, SVGAGI. The length of the CDR3 is 13 residues. The CDR3 nucleotides read TGTGCCAGCAGTTACTCGATTGAGTATGGCTACACCTTC. Its protein product is CASSYSIEYGYTF.

In this sample, this clonotype turned up many times. This chain joins TRBV2 and TRBJ2-1; D is perhaps TRBD1 or TRBD2 (5 bases each). In germline, CDR1 is SNHLY, CDR2 FYNNEI. The V and J ends lost 7 bases and 11 bases respectively, with 15 bases between them. The length of the CDR3 is 12 residues. This chain's CDR3 is CASTSGTPQQFF. The CDR3 DNA is TGTGCCAGCACTTCCGGGACCCCCCAGCAGTTCTTC.

This clonotype was detected ten times or more. J is TRBJ2-1 and V is TRBV25-1; perhaps TRBD1 as D (7 bases). Trimming stripped 3 bases from V and 3 bases from J, with 15 bases between. Germline CDR1 is MGHDK and CDR2 is SYGVNS. The CDR3 covers 16 residues. CDR3 in DNA: TGTGCCAGCAGTGACTCAGGGGGGCCCGGCTACAATGAGCAGTTCTTC. Its protein product is CASSDSGGPGYNEQFF.

The CDR3 spells CASRRTGNFYGYTF. CDR3 sequence (DNA): TGTGCCAGCAGACGGACAGGGAACTTCTATGGCTACACCTTC. V gene TRBV27 combines with J gene TRBJ1-2; TRBD1 agrees at 8 bases. Germline CDR1 reads MNHEY; CDR2 reads SMNVEV (reference sequence). V shed 6 bases and J 4 bases; nucleotides not matched to a gene: 7. This CDR3 has 14 residues.

The chain combines TRBV25-1 with TRBJ2-5; 10 nucleotides match TRBD2. V dropped 0 bases and J dropped 11; count of bases not matched to a gene: 27. The germline V gene has CDR1 MGHDK and CDR2 SYGVNS. The CDR3 contains 21 residues. Here the CDR3 reads CASSEYVWSGRGGLVYNEQYF. CDR3 coding DNA: TGTGCCAGCAGTGAATACGTGTGGAGCGGGAGGGGGGGGTTAGTCTACAATGAGCAGTACTTC.